This entry features one TCR beta chain sequence. What it recognizes is unknown. The CDR3 spans 11 residues. Germline V gives CDR1 MNHEY, CDR2 SMNVEV (reference sequence). Trimming removed 8 bases from V and 2 bases from J, with 7 bases in between. PCR primers comprised 60 Vbeta and 13 Jbeta primers. Original handling: Among the unique TCR beta chains that a later analysis counted, 80 million to 100 million in all, 9.5 million to 11 million were shared. The method was immunoSEQ multiplex PCR; TCRdb's version includes in-frame clones alone and lacks a portion of them. From that table come the V and J calls and clone size; the DNA was used to work out D and trimming. The sample lists 150,000 to 200,000 clones, roughly four fifths occurring once. This sample was included in a study of cytomegalovirus exposure and HLA in healthy donors. Study-wide results and limits: Later analysis identified 16,951 TCR beta sequences associated with HLA alleles, using a false discovery rate threshold of 0.05. HLA restriction was apparent for most CMV-associated TCR beta chains in a later analysis.

V gene TRBV27 combines with J gene TRBJ2-7; D is possibly TRBD1 (6 bases). This sequence was found in a boy aged 2-15 years in good health and CMV-seronegative. The specimen sequenced was PBMCs. The CDR3 loop is CASGQPYEQYF. CDR3 nucleotides: TGTGCCAGCGGACAGCCCTACGAGCAGTACTTC.